The next 24 T cell receptor beta chains were all read from a single sample in a study of blood T cell repertoires in COVID-19. Produced via immunoSEQ multiplex PCR; TCRdb's table is partial and in-frame only. The sample shows some 200,000 clones, around four fifths of them seen only once. What was sequenced was peripheral blood. These receptor sequences come from a man between 60 and 70 years old with COVID-19, enrolled during active disease.

This chain connects TRBV11-2 to TRBJ2-7; D is perhaps TRBD1 (5 bases). The length of the CDR3 is 15 residues. Trimming took 1 base from V and 3 from J, leaving 13 bases between them. Germline values: CDR1 SGHAT, CDR2 FQNNGV. The CDR3 sequence is CASSLVQGFGYEQYF. CDR3 sequence (DNA): TGTGCCAGCAGCTTAGTTCAGGGATTTGGCTACGAGCAGTACTTC. Full variable domain (missing parts from reference TRBV11-2 and TRBJ2-7): EAGVAQSPRYKIIEKRQSVAFWCNPISGHATLYWYQQILGQGPKLLIQFQNNGVVDDSQLPKDRFSAERLKGVDSTLKIQPAKLEDSAVYLCASSLVQGFGYEQYFGPGTRLTVT.

The chain couples TRBV7-2 to TRBJ1-3; TRBD1 is a possible D gene (6 bases). V shed 6 bases and J shed 0 bases, with 12 bases lying between them. Per the germline V gene, CDR1 is SGHTA and CDR2 is FQGNSA. This CDR3 comprises 15 residues. The CDR3 sequence is CASRTTGFSGNTIYF. DNA for the CDR3: TGTGCCAGCAGAACAACAGGGTTCTCTGGAAACACCATATATTTT.

The V call is TRBV6-1, the J call TRBJ1-4; D perhaps matches TRBD1 (5 bases). Germline CDR1 and CDR2: MNHNS and SASEGT. V was cut by 4 bases and J by 8 bases, with 23 bases left in between. The CDR3 runs to 17 residues. The chain's CDR3 is CASSALRWGESREKLFF. For the CDR3, the DNA is TGTGCCAGCAGTGCCCTTCGGTGGGGGGAGAGCAGGGAAAAACTGTTTTTT.

The table lists this clone with a few counts. The chain carries TRBV5-1 and TRBJ2-4, with a possible D match to TRBD2 (6 bases). Germline V gives CDR1 SGHRS, CDR2 YFSETQ. CDR3 length: 13 amino acids. V lost 7 bases and J lost 7, with 15 bases in between. The CDR3 DNA sequence: TGCGCCAGCGGTTCGGCTGGGGGGAACATTCAGTACTTC. Amino acid sequence: CASGSAGGNIQYF.

The chain uses TRBV11-2 and TRBJ1-1; D remains ambiguous. CDR3 length: 13 amino acids. V was clipped by 5 bases and J by 9 bases, with 16 bases between them. Germline values: CDR1 SGHAT, CDR2 FQNNGV. The DNA for the CDR3 is TGTGCCAGCAGCCCACTAATCGGATCACAAGCTTTCTTT. Its translation is CASSPLIGSQAFF.

The CDR3 coding sequence is TGTGCCAGCAGCTCCGGCGGAGTAACTAATGAAAAACTGTTTTTT. Encoded protein: CASSSGGVTNEKLFF. J is TRBJ1-4 and V is TRBV28; D remains unclear. The V gene's germline CDR1 is MDHEN and CDR2 SYDVKM. The CDR3 sequence is 15 residues long. Trimming cost V 6 bases and J 1 base, with 12 bases left between them.

The rearrangement joins TRBV6-5 to TRBJ2-7, with D uncertain. Trimming cost V 5 bases and J 5 bases, with 13 bases left between them. Germline V gives CDR1 MNHEY, CDR2 SVGAGI. CDR3 length: 13 amino acids. CDR3 sequence: CASSPSARNEQYF. For the CDR3, the DNA is TGTGCCAGCAGTCCCTCTGCTAGAAACGAGCAGTACTTC.

The chain uses TRBV3-1 (or the pseudogene TRBV3-2) and TRBJ2-1; TRBD2 matches 13 bases. The CDR3 totals 16 residues. In germline, CDR1 is LGHDT, CDR2 YNNKEL (reference sequence). V shed 1 base and J 8 bases; nucleotides not matched to a gene: 5. The CDR3 region is CASSQATSGRVHEQFF. For the CDR3, the DNA is TGTGCCAGCAGCCAAGCCACTAGCGGGAGGGTCCATGAGCAGTTCTTC.

Here the CDR3 DNA reads TGTGCCAGCAGCTTAAGGACAGGACTAGCCAAAAACATTCAGTACTTC. Residues: CASSLRTGLAKNIQYF. The chain uses TRBV5-4 and TRBJ2-4, with TRBD1 identical over 7 bases. The germline CDR1 and CDR2 sequences are SGHNT and YYREEE (reference sequence). After removal of 2 bases from V and 0 bases from J, the junction contained 5 bases not matched to a gene. This CDR3 is built from 16 residues.

The genes are TRBV15 and TRBJ2-1, with TRBD2 identical over 8 bases. CDR1 and CDR2 from the germline V gene are LNHNV and YYDKDF (reference sequence). The trim removed 0 bases at V and 7 bases at J, leaving 8 bases unmatched. This CDR3 spans 16 amino acids. The DNA of the CDR3 is TGTGCCACCAGCAGAGATCGGGGACTAGTCGGGAATGAGCAGTTCTTC. Translating gives CATSRDRGLVGNEQFF. The full variable domain, its missing parts supplied by reference TRBV15 and TRBJ2-1, is DAMVIQNPRYQVTQFGKPVTLSCSQTLNHNVMYWYQQKSSQAPKLLFHYYDKDFNNEADTPDNFQSRRPNTSFCFLDIRSPGLGDTAMYLCATSRDRGLVGNEQFFGPGTRLTVL.

The rearrangement joins TRBV4-1 to TRBJ1-5; D is undetermined. V was trimmed by 1 base and J by 0 bases, leaving 7 bases between them. There are 15 residues in the CDR3. From germline, CDR1 is MGHRA and CDR2 YSYEKL. CDR3 sequence (DNA): TGCGCCAGCAGCCAAGGAGATTATAGCAATCAGCCCCAGCATTTT. Amino acid sequence: CASSQGDYSNQPQHF.

This chain uses TRBV28 with TRBJ2-4; TRBD2 matches 8 bases. This CDR3 contains 17 residues. Trimming removed 3 bases from V and 6 bases from J; junction bases left unmatched: 13. Germline V gene data show CDR1 as MDHEN and CDR2 as SYDVKM. CDR3 protein: CASSFATGRGLGNIQYF. The CDR3 coding sequence is TGTGCCAGCAGTTTTGCCACCGGGAGGGGCTTGGGAAACATTCAGTACTTC.

The V call is TRBV4-1, the J call TRBJ1-2, with a tentative D call TRBD1 (6 bases). V lost 0 bases, J lost 5 bases, and 13 bases lay in between. Germline-derived CDR1 and CDR2 are MGHRA and YSYEKL. The CDR3 spans 15 residues. CDR3 loop: CASSQDPGQLYGYTF. CDR3 sequence (DNA): TGCGCCAGCAGCCAAGATCCCGGACAGCTTTATGGCTACACCTTC.

This clone has only one observation. J is TRBJ1-1 and V is TRBV5-4; D is unclear. Germline V gene data show CDR1 as SGHNT and CDR2 as YYREEE (reference sequence). The CDR3 is 14 amino acids. V dropped 0 bases and J dropped 1 base, with 7 bases sitting between them. In nucleotides, the CDR3 is TGTGCCAGCAGCTTGGAGAACAGGAACACTGAAGCTTTCTTT. It codes for CASSLENRNTEAFF.

A few counts support this clone. The chain links TRBV7-8 to TRBJ1-2; 7 bases map to TRBD1. The germline gives CDR1 SGHVS, CDR2 FQNEAQ. The trim removed 5 bases at V and 0 bases at J, leaving 9 bases unmatched. CDR3 size: 16 residues. Here the CDR3 DNA reads TGTGCCAGCAGCCGTGGGACAGCCTCAGCTAACTATGGCTACACCTTC. Its protein is CASSRGTASANYGYTF.

The chain recombines TRBV6-5 with TRBJ2-5; D gene ambiguous. CDR1 and CDR2 (germline): MNHEY, SVGAGI. The V gene lost 4 bases and the J gene lost 6 bases, with 15 bases spanning the gap. The CDR3 length is 14 residues. The CDR3 region is CASSSTDALKTQYF. CDR3 bases: TGTGCCAGCAGTTCAACAGATGCGCTCAAGACCCAGTACTTC.

The rearrangement uses TRBV5-1 and TRBJ1-6; no definite D call. The V end was cut by 4 bases, the J end by 5 bases, with 16 bases between. The CDR3 has 16 amino acids. CDR1 SGHRS and CDR2 YFSETQ come from the germline V gene. CDR3 sequence: CASSRSPGEHNSPLHF. The CDR3 DNA sequence: TGCGCCAGCAGCCGGTCTCCCGGGGAACATAATTCACCCCTCCACTTT. Combining the CDR3 with reference TRBV5-1 and TRBJ1-6 gives the whole variable domain KAGVTQTPRYLIKTRGQQVTLSCSPISGHRSVSWYQQTPGQGLQFLFEYFSETQRNKGNFPGRFSGRQFSNSRSEMNVSTLELGDSALYLCASSRSPGEHNSPLHFGNGTRLTVT.

The chain couples TRBV6-1 to TRBJ1-1; 7 bases are shared with TRBD1. CDR3 length: 20 residues. Looked up from germline, CDR1 is MNHNS and CDR2 is SASEGT. The ends lost 1 base at V and 4 bases at J; junction bases unmatched: 21. DNA for the CDR3: TGTGCCAGCAGTGAAGGAGTTAGGGGACAGCTAATAGGGGTGGGCACTGAAGCTTTCTTT. It codes for CASSEGVRGQLIGVGTEAFF.

The V and J genes are TRBV19 and TRBJ2-3, with TRBD2 identical over 11 bases. V lost 7 bases, J lost 3 bases, and 6 bases stayed unmatched. CDR1 is LNHDA, CDR2 SQIVND, per germline (reference sequence). The CDR3 extends over 15 amino acids. The CDR3 nucleotides are TGTGCCAGTAACGCACTAGCGGGAGTGACAGATACGCAGTATTTT. Translated, it gives CASNALAGVTDTQYF.

The chain has TRBV10-3 and TRBJ2-5, with 12 bases fitting TRBD2. CDR1 ENHRY and CDR2 SYGVKD come from the germline V gene. The trim removed 3 bases at V and 4 bases at J, leaving 6 bases unmatched. The CDR3 totals 16 residues. CDR3 sequence (DNA): TGTGCCATCAGTGATTCGACTAGCGGGAGTGGAGAGACCCAGTACTTC. Translating it yields CAISDSTSGSGETQYF.

A few counts support this clone. The rearrangement uses TRBV12-3 or TRBV12-4 and TRBJ1-1; no clear D. Trimming left V 5 bases short and J 5 bases short, with 12 bases between. This CDR3 contains 13 residues. CDR3 sequence: CASSRTVRTEAFF. CDR3 in DNA: TGTGCCAGCAGTCGCACAGTGAGAACTGAAGCTTTCTTT.

The chain employs TRBV10-1 and TRBJ2-3; no clear D gene. Deletions cut 3 bases from V and 2 bases from J, with 6 bases between. CDR1 is WNHNN, CDR2 SYGVQD, per germline (reference sequence). CDR3 length: 13 amino acids. Here the CDR3 DNA reads TGCGCCAGCAGTGAACAGTTCACAGATACGCAGTATTTT. It encodes CASSEQFTDTQYF.

This chain uses TRBV24-1 with TRBJ2-1; no reliable D call. V was cut by 12 bases and J by 0 bases, with 11 bases left in between. Germline lookup yields CDR1 KGHDR and CDR2 SFDVKD. The CDR3 is made up of 13 amino acids. CDR3 DNA: TGTGCCGTCAGTGCCAGCTCCTACAATGAGCAGTTCTTC. Its translation: CAVSASSYNEQFF.

This chain joins TRBV12-5 and TRBJ1-2; 11 bases align to TRBD1. The junction had 3 bases not matched to a gene; V was cut back by 1 base and J by 8 bases. The V gene's germline CDR1 is LGHNT and CDR2 FRNRAP. CDR3 length: 14 residues. CDR3 sequence: CASGLGTGGGGYTF. The CDR3, as DNA: TGTGCTAGTGGTTTGGGGACAGGGGGCGGCGGCTACACCTTC.